A single sample is the source of the 18 T cell receptor beta chains below, sequenced in a study of metastatic and nonmetastatic thyroid tumors. All patients reached thyroid surgery having received no treatment beforehand. TCRdb re-clonotyped the PCR reads through MiXCR. The sample records roughly 20,000 clones, around 15% being singletons. The sequenced material came from tumor tissue. The source is a female donor with papillary thyroid cancer or a benign thyroid nodule (not recorded which). Some clones in this sample may be carry-over from other donors' samples.

This clone was observed at least ten times. The chain combines TRBV29-1 with TRBJ2-7; D is possibly TRBD1 or TRBD2 (6 bases each). CDR3 length: 13 amino acids. The germline V and J ends were trimmed by 3 bases and 3 bases, with 12 bases remaining between them. Germline V gives CDR1 SQVTM, CDR2 ANQGSEA. As DNA, the CDR3 is TGCAGCGTTGACCGGGGGCGAGGCTACGAGCAGTACTTC. Residues: CSVDRGRGYEQYF.

This clone was detected many times. The chain uses TRBV11-2 and TRBJ2-5, with D possibly being TRBD2 (5 bases). The CDR3 has 15 residues. V shed 1 base and J shed 5 bases, with 14 bases lying between them. Germline loops: CDR1 SGHAT, CDR2 FQNNGV. The CDR3 nucleotides read TGTGCCAGCAGCTTAGGGAGGTGGGCTGGGGAGACCCAGTACTTC. Encoded protein: CASSLGRWAGETQYF.

In its sample, this clone was seen many times. This chain joins TRBV5-6 and TRBJ1-5; tentative D call: TRBD1 (6 bases). CDR1 and CDR2 from the germline V gene are SGHDT and YYEEEE. The V end lost 2 bases, the J end lost 2 bases, and 14 bases lay between the germline ends. CDR3 length equals 16 residues. CDR3 region: CASSFGQIGGNQPQHF. The CDR3 DNA is TGTGCCAGCAGCTTTGGACAGATCGGAGGCAATCAGCCCCAGCATTTT.

This clone has a count of ten or more. The chain is built from TRBV7-2 and TRBJ2-3; 8 nucleotides match TRBD1. V shed 5 bases and J 3 bases; nucleotides not matched to a gene: 13. There are 17 residues in the CDR3. Germline CDR1 SGHTA, CDR2 FQGNSA. CDR3 region: CASSAGQGLFGTDTQYF. The CDR3 nucleotides read TGTGCCAGCAGCGCCGGACAGGGCCTCTTCGGGACAGATACGCAGTATTTT.

In this sample, this clone turned up once. The chain links TRBV4-1 to TRBJ1-2, with D hard to call. The V and J ends lost 2 bases and 4 bases respectively, with 17 bases between them. The CDR3 loop spans 16 amino acids. CDR1 is MGHRA and CDR2 is YSYEKL in the germline V gene. CDR3 DNA sequence: TGCGCCAGCAGCCAAATGGTCCACCAGTGGACCTATGGCTACACCTTC. Its translation: CASSQMVHQWTYGYTF.

This clone counts as medium-sized (0.01 to 0.1%). This chain joins TRBV9 and TRBJ2-7, with TRBD1 matching 7 bases. CDR3 size: 14 residues. Germline V gene data show CDR1 as SGDLS and CDR2 as YYNGEE. V lost 0 bases, J lost 5 bases, and 5 bases stayed unmatched. In nucleotides, the CDR3 is TGTGCCAGCAGCGTAGATGGGGACAGCCACGAGCAGTACTTC. Its protein is CASSVDGDSHEQYF.

This clone was detected ten times or more. The CDR3 region is CASSYPGTGELFF. As DNA, the CDR3 is TGTGCCAGCAGTTACCCGGGGACCGGGGAGCTGTTTTTT. The rearrangement joins TRBV6-5 to TRBJ2-2; D perhaps matches TRBD2 (5 bases). CDR1 and CDR2 from the germline V gene are MNHEY and SVGAGI. There are 13 residues in the CDR3. Trimming took off 2 bases at V and 5 bases at J, with 6 bases between the two ends.

The chain links TRBV11-2 to TRBJ2-7; D gene ambiguous. Trimming removed 5 bases at V and 7 bases at J, with 18 bases between. CDR3 size: 14 residues. CDR1 is SGHAT, CDR2 FQNNGV, per germline. The CDR3 DNA follows: TGTGCCAGCAGCCTAGGTTCTGGGCCGCAGGAGCAGTACTTC. Translating gives CASSLGSGPQEQYF.

This clone was detected ten times or more. V gene TRBV18 combines with J gene TRBJ1-6; D uncertain. Germline CDR1 reads KGHSH; CDR2 reads LQKENI. The CDR3 runs 13 residues. V dropped 6 bases and J dropped 11 bases, with 14 bases sitting between them. The CDR3 coding sequence is TGTGCCAGCTCTCCGCCTCGGGTGCCACCCCTCCACTTT. This gives the protein CASSPPRVPPLHF.

The chain is built from TRBV12-3 or TRBV12-4 and TRBJ2-7; no reliable D call. Trimming left V 7 bases short and J 4 bases short, with 14 bases between. This CDR3 has 13 amino acids. CDR3 sequence reads: CASTLTERYEQYF. Written as DNA, the CDR3 is TGTGCCAGCACACTTACGGAGAGGTACGAGCAGTACTTC.

By proportion, this clone is medium-sized. This chain joins TRBV30 and TRBJ2-7; possible D gene TRBD2, 5 bases. Germline CDR1 reads GTSNPN; CDR2 reads SVGIG (reference sequence). The length of the CDR3 is 13 residues. The ends were cut back, 0 bases at V and 7 bases at J, with 13 bases in the middle. CDR3 sequence: CAWSVGLAGEQYF. The CDR3 DNA follows: TGTGCCTGGAGTGTAGGCCTAGCTGGGGAGCAGTACTTC.

This clone was observed once. V usage is TRBV7-2 and J usage is TRBJ1-3; no clear D gene. CDR3 length: 15 residues. Per germline, CDR1 SGHTA and CDR2 FQGNSA. V was shortened by 4 bases and J by 9 bases, with 19 bases between the two germline ends. The CDR3 region has the DNA TGTGCCAGCAGCTCATCCCCCGCGGCTAAGAGCACCATATATTTT. Its translation is CASSSSPAAKSTIYF.

This clone was counted many times. This chain uses TRBV7-2 with TRBJ2-7; 11 positions agree with TRBD2. The CDR3 is made up of 14 amino acids. The V and J ends lost 5 bases and 3 bases, in that order; junction bases with no gene match: 3. In germline, CDR1 is SGHTA, CDR2 FQGNSA. The CDR3 DNA reads TGTGCCAGCAGCAGACTAGCGGGGTACTACGAGCAGTACTTC. Translation: CASSRLAGYYEQYF.

By frequency in the sample, this clone is medium-sized. V usage is TRBV6-2 or TRBV6-3 and J usage is TRBJ2-2; D is unclear. The ends were cut back, 4 bases at V and 5 bases at J, with 8 bases in the middle. CDR3 length: 13 amino acids. Germline values: CDR1 MNHEY, CDR2 SVGEGT. The CDR3 loop reads CASSSSRTGELFF. CDR3 DNA sequence: TGTGCCAGCAGTTCCTCTAGAACCGGGGAGCTGTTTTTT.

Comments on this clone: A much larger clone differs by one base, so this may be a read error. The chain employs TRBV7-8 and TRBJ2-5; TRBD2 aligns across 9 bases. The germline V gene encodes CDR1 SGHVS and CDR2 FQNEAQ. This CDR3 has 16 amino acids. Here the CDR3 DNA reads TGTGCCAGCATCTTAGGAGTAGCGGGAGACGGGGAGACCCAGTACTTC. Its protein product is CASILGVAGDGETQYF.

This clone has a count of ten or more. The chain joins TRBV11-1 to TRBJ2-1, with D perhaps TRBD2 (5 bases). The CDR3 is 13 amino acids. Per the germline V gene, CDR1 is SGHAT and CDR2 is FQDESV (reference sequence). The V end was cut by 1 base, the J end by 8 bases, with 9 bases between. The CDR3 region is CASSLGGSDEQFF. Here the CDR3 DNA reads TGTGCCAGCAGCTTAGGAGGGAGTGATGAGCAGTTCTTC.

In its sample, this clone was seen many times. V is TRBV5-4 and J is TRBJ1-2, with D perhaps matching TRBD1 (6 bases). V dropped 0 bases and J dropped 4 bases, with 13 bases sitting between them. Germline CDR1 reads SGHNT; CDR2 reads YYREEE (reference sequence). The CDR3 covers 15 residues. CDR3 DNA: TGTGCCAGCAGCTTGGATACAGGGAGGGCCTATGGCTACACCTTC. Its protein is CASSLDTGRAYGYTF.

To note about this clone: The junction departs from the called germline gene at one end, perhaps through a read error. The chain combines TRBV30 with TRBJ2-1; TRBD2 matches 8 bases. There are 15 residues in the CDR3. The germline V gene encodes CDR1 GTSNPN and CDR2 SVGIG (reference sequence). CDR3 sequence: CAWRLGGGPYNDQFF. CDR3 DNA sequence: TGTGCCTGGAGATTAGGCGGGGGGCCATACAATGACCAGTTCTTC.